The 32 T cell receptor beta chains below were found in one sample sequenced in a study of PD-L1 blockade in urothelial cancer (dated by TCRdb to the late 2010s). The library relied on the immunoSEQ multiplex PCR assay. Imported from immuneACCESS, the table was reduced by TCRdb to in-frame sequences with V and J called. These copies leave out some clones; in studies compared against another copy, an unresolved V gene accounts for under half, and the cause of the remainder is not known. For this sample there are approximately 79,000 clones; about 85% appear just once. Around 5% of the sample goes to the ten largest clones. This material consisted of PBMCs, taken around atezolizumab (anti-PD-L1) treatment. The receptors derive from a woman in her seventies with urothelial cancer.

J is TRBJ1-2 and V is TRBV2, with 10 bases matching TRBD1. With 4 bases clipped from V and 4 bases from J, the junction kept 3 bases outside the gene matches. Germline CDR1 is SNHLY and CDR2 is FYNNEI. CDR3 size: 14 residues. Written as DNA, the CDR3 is TGTGCCAGCAGTGGACAGGGGGCGAGCTATGGCTACACCTTC. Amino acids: CASSGQGASYGYTF.

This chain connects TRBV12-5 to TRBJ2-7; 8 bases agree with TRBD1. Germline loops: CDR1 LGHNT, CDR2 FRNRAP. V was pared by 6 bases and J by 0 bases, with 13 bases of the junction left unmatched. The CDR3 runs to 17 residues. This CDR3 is CASGANVNRGASYEQYF. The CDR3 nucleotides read TGTGCTAGTGGAGCAAACGTAAACAGGGGGGCCTCCTACGAGCAGTACTTC.

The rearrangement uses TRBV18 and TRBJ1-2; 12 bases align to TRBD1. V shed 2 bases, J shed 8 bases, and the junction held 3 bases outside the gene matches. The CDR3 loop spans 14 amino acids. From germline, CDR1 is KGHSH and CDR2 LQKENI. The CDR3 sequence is CASSPGTGGGGYTF. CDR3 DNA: TGTGCCAGCTCACCAGGGACAGGGGGCGGCGGCTACACCTTC.

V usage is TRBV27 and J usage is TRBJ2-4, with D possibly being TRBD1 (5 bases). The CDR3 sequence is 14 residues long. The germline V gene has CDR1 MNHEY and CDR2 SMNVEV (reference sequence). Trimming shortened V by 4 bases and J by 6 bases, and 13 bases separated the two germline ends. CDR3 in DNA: TGTGCCAGCAGTTCCTTAAGACAGCGAAACATTCAGTACTTC. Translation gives CASSSLRQRNIQYF.

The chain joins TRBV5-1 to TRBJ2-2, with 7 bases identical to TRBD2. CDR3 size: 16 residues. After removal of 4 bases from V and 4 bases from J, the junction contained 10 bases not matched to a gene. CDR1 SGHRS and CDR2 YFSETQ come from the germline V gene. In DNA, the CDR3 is TGCGCCAGCAGCGCCCCCCAGCGGGAACTCACCGGGGAGCTGTTTTTT. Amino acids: CASSAPQRELTGELFF.

CDR3 bases: TGTGCCAGTAGTATAGTGCTGACTAGCGGGAGGGTTAACGGGGAGCTGTTTTTT. Translated: CASSIVLTSGRVNGELFF. The rearrangement joins TRBV19 to TRBJ2-2; 14 positions agree with TRBD2. The germline gives CDR1 LNHDA, CDR2 SQIVND (reference sequence). With 1 base clipped from V and 7 bases from J, the junction kept 8 bases outside the gene matches. The CDR3 totals 18 residues.

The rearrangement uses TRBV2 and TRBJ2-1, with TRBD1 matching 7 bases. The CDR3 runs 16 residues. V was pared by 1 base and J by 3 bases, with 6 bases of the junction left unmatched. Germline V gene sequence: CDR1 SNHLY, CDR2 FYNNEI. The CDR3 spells CASSEEGGANYNEQFF. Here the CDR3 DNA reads TGTGCCAGCAGTGAAGAAGGGGGCGCTAACTACAATGAGCAGTTCTTC.

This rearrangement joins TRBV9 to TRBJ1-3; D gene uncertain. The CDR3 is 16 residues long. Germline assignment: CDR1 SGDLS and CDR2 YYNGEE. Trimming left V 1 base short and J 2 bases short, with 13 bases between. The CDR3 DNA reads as TGTGCCAGCAGCGTAAGCCCGGATCAGGCTGGAAACACCATATATTTT. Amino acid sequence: CASSVSPDQAGNTIYF. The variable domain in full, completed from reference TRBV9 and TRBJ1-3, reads DSGVTQTPKHLITATGQRVTLRCSPRSGDLSVYWYQQSLDQGLQFLIQYYNGEERAKGNILERFSAQQFPDLHSELNLSSLELGDSALYFCASSVSPDQAGNTIYFGEGSWLTVV.

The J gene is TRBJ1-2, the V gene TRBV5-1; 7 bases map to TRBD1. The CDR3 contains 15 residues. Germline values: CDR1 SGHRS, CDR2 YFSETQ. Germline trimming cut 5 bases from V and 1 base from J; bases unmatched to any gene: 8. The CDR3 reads CASRGTVTSNYGYTF. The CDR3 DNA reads TGCGCCAGCAGAGGGACAGTCACCAGTAACTATGGCTACACCTTC.

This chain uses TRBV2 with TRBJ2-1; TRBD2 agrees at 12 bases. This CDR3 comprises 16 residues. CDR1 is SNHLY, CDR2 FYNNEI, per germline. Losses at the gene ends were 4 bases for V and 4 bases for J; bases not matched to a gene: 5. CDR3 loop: CASSGSTSGRYNEQFF. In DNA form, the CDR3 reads TGTGCCAGCAGTGGCAGCACTAGCGGGAGGTACAATGAGCAGTTCTTC.

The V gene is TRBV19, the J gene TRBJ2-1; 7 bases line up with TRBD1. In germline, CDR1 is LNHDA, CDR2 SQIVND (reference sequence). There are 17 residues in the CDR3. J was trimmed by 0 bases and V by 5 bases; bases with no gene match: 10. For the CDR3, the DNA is TGTGCCAGTAGTCTCTCCGGACAGGTAAGCTCCTACAATGAGCAGTTCTTC. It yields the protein CASSLSGQVSSYNEQFF.

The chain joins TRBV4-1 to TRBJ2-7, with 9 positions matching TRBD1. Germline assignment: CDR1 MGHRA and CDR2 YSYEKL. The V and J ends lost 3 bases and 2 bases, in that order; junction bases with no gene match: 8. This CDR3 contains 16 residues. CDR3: CASSHISGTGTYEQYF. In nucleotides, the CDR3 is TGCGCCAGCAGCCATATAAGCGGGACAGGGACCTACGAGCAGTACTTC.

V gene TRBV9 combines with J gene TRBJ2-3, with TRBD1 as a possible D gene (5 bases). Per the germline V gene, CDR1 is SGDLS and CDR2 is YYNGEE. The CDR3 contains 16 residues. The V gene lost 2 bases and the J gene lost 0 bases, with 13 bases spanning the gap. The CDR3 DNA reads TGTGCCAGCAGCGTTAGTTTGACAGCTAGCACAGATACGCAGTATTTT. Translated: CASSVSLTASTDTQYF.

The CDR3 loop reads CTSSQATGTGGRWDYGYTF. CDR3 DNA: TGCACCAGCAGCCAAGCTACCGGGACAGGGGGCCGGTGGGACTATGGCTACACCTTC. The V call is TRBV1, the J call TRBJ1-2; the D call of TRBD1 is as the table states it, not checked on the DNA. TRBV1 is given as a pseudogene. This CDR3 is 19 amino acids long.

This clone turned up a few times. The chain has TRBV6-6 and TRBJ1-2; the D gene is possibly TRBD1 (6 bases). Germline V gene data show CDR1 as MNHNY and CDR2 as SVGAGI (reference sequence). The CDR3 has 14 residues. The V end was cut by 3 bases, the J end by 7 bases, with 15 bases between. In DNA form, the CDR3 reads TGTGCCAGCAGTTATTACCGGGACATTTCTGGCTACACCTTC. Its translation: CASSYYRDISGYTF.

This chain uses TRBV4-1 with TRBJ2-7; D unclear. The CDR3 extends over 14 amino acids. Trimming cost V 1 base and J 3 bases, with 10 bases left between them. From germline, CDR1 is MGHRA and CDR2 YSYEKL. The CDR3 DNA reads TGCGCCAGCAGCCAAGGCAATAGTCTCTACGAGCAGTACTTC. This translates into CASSQGNSLYEQYF.

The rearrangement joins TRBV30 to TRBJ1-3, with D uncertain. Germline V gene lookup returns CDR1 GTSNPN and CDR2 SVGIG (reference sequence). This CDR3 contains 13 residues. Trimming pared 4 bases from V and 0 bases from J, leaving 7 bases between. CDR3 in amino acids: CAWNIASGNTIYF. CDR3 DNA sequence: TGTGCCTGGAACATAGCCTCTGGAAACACCATATATTTT.

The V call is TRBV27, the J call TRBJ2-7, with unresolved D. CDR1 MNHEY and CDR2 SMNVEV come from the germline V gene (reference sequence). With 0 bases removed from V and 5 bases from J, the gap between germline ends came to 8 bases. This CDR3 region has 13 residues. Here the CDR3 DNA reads TGTGCCAGCAGTTTATCGGGCGCCAACGAGCAGTACTTC. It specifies CASSLSGANEQYF.

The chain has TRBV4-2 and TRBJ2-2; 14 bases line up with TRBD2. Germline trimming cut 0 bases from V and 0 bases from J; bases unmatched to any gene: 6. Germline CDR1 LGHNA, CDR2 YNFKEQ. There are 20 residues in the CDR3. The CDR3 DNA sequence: TGTGCCAGCAGCCAAGATCCGACTAGCGGGAGGGGTCCGAACACCGGGGAGCTGTTTTTT. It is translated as CASSQDPTSGRGPNTGELFF.

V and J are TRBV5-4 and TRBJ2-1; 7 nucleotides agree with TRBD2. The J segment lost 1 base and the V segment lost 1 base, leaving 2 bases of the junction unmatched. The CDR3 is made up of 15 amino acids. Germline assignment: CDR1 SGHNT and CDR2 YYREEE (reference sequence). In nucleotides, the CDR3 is TGTGCCAGCAGCTTGTGGGGGGGGTCCTACAATGAGCAGTTCTTC. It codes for CASSLWGGSYNEQFF. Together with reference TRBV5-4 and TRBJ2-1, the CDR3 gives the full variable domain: ETGVTQSPTHLIKTRGQQVTLRCSSQSGHNTVSWYQQALGQGPQFIFQYYREEENGRGNFPPRFSGLQFPNYSSELNVNALELDDSALYLCASSLWGGSYNEQFFGPGTRLTVL.

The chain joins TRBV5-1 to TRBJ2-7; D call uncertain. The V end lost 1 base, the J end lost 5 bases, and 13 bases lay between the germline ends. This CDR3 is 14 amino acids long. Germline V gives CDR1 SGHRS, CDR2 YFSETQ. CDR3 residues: CASSLTHPTDEQYF. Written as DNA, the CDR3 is TGCGCCAGCAGCTTGACGCACCCGACTGACGAGCAGTACTTC. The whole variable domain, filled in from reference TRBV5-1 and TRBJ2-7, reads KAGVTQTPRYLIKTRGQQVTLSCSPISGHRSVSWYQQTPGQGLQFLFEYFSETQRNKGNFPGRFSGRQFSNSRSEMNVSTLELGDSALYLCASSLTHPTDEQYFGPGTRLTVT.

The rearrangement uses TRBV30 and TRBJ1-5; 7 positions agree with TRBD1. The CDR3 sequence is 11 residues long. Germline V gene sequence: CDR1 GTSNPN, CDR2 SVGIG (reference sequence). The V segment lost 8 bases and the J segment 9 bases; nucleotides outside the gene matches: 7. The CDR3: CAGGRGWPQHF. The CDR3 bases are TGTGCCGGGGGCAGGGGGTGGCCCCAGCATTTT.

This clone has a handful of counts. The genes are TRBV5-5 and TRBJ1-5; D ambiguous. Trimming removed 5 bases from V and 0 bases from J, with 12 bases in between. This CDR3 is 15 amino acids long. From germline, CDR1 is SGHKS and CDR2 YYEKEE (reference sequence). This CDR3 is CASRTEGYSNQPQHF. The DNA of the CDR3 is TGTGCCAGCAGGACTGAGGGTTATAGCAATCAGCCCCAGCATTTT.

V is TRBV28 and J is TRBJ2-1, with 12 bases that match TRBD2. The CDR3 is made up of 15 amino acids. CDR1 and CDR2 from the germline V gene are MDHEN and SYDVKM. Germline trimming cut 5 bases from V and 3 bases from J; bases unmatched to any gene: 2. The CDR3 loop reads CASSRLAGVYNEQFF. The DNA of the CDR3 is TGTGCCAGCAGTCGACTAGCGGGAGTCTACAATGAGCAGTTCTTC. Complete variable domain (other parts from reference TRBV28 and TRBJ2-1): DVKVTQSSRYLVKRTGEKVFLECVQDMDHENMFWYRQDPGLGLRLIYFSYDVKMKEKGDIPEGYSVSREKKERFSLILESASTNQTSMYLCASSRLAGVYNEQFFGPGTRLTVL.

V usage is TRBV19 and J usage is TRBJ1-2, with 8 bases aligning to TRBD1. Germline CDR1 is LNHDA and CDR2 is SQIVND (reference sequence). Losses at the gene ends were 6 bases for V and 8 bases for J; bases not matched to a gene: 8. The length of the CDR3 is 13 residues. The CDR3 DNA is TGTGCCAGTAGGGGACAGGATCAAGGGGGCTACACCTTC. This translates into CASRGQDQGGYTF.

CDR3 DNA: TGTGCCATCAGTGAGTCGGTAATAATAGCGGGAACCTACGAGCAGTACTTC. Translating gives CAISESVIIAGTYEQYF. The chain employs TRBV10-3 and TRBJ2-7, with TRBD2 matching 8 bases. The CDR3 consists of 17 residues. Germline values: CDR1 ENHRY, CDR2 SYGVKD. V trimming: 0 bases; J trimming: 2 bases; junction bases outside the gene matches: 9.

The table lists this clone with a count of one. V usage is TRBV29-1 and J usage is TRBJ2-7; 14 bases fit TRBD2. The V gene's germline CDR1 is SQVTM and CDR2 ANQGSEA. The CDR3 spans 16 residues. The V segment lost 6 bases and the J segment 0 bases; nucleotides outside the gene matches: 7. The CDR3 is CSVSGLAGGYSYEQYF. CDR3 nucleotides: TGCAGCGTCTCCGGACTAGCGGGAGGCTACTCCTACGAGCAGTACTTC.

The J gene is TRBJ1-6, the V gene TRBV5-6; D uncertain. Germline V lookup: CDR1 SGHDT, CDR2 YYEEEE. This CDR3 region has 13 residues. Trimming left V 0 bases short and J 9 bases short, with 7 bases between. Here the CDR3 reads CASSLESVSPLHF. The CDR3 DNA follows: TGTGCCAGCAGCTTGGAATCGGTTTCACCCCTCCACTTT.

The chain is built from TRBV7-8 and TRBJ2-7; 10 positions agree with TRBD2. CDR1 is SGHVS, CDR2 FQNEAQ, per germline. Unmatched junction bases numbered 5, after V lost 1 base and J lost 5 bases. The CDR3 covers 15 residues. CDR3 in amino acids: CASSLGGSGRHEQYF. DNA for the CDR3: TGTGCCAGCAGCTTAGGGGGTAGCGGGAGGCACGAGCAGTACTTC.

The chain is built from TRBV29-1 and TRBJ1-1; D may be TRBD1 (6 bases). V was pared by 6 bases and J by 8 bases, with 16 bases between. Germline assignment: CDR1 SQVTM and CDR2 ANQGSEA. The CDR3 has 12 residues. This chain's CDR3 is CSVAALTGEAFF. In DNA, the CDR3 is TGCAGCGTCGCGGCCCTCACAGGGGAAGCTTTCTTT.

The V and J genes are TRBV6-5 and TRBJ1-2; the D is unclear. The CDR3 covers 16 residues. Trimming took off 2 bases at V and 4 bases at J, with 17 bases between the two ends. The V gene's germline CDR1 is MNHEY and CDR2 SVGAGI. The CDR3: CASSYTRGGNLYGYTF. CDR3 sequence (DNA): TGTGCCAGCAGTTACACCCGAGGAGGGAACCTCTATGGCTACACCTTC.

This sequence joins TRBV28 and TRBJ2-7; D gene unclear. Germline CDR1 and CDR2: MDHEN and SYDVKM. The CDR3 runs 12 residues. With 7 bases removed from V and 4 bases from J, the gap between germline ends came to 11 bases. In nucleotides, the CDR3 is TGTGCCAGCAACGGTCGTACGTACGAGCAGTACTTC. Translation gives CASNGRTYEQYF.